Listed below are T cell receptor beta chains from one sample, sequenced in a study of T-cell memory formation after mild COVID-19. TCRdb reanalysed the 5' RACE reads using MiXCR and keeps one entry per CDR3 protein. Of a few hundred thousand distinct CDR3 sequences listed, about 20% are singletons. The sample consisted of PBMCs or a T cell subset sorted from them (not recorded which). These receptors were taken from an adult woman who had mild COVID-19 (a few samples of this study predate the infection). Cell type and time point are not known. The CDR3 runs from the conserved cysteine through the conserved F or W. Fields, in order: clone size, J gene, V gene, CDR3 length, D gene, CDR3 DNA, CDR3 protein. D genes are given only for firm matches. Size is omitted from some rows. Given values are once, few, many or a class for expanded clones.

abundance: -; j_gene: TRBJ1-1; v_gene: TRBV3-1; len: 15; d_gene: TRBD1; CDR3nt: TGTGCCAGCAGCCCGTACGGACAGGGGGGCACTGAAGCTTTCTTT; CDR3aa: CASSPYGQGGTEAFF
abundance: -; j_gene: TRBJ2-6; v_gene: TRBV6-5; len: 17; d_gene: TRBD1; CDR3nt: TGTGCCAGCAGTTCCCGGGACAGCCTTTCTGGGGCCAACGTCCTGACTTTC; CDR3aa: CASSSRDSLSGANVLTF
abundance: -; j_gene: TRBJ1-1; v_gene: TRBV3-1; len: 13; d_gene: -; CDR3nt: TGTGCCAGCAGCACAATCCCTGGGCAACGAGCTTTCTTT; CDR3aa: CASSTIPGQRAFF
abundance: many; j_gene: TRBJ2-2; v_gene: TRBV24-1; len: 15; d_gene: TRBD2; CDR3nt: TGTGCCACCAGCCGTACGGCGGGAGAGTCCGGGGAGCTGTTTTTT; CDR3aa: CATSRTAGESGELFF
abundance: few; j_gene: TRBJ2-5; v_gene: TRBV27; len: 12; d_gene: -; CDR3nt: TGTGCCAGCAGACCTGGCCTCGGGACCCAGTACTTC; CDR3aa: CASRPGLGTQYF
abundance: few; j_gene: TRBJ2-2; v_gene: TRBV2; len: 18; d_gene: TRBD1; CDR3nt: TGTGCCAGCAGTGAAGACCCTGACAGGGATTTTAACACCGGGGAGCTGTTTTTT; CDR3aa: CASSEDPDRDFNTGELFF
abundance: -; j_gene: TRBJ2-3; v_gene: TRBV6-5; len: 13; d_gene: -; CDR3nt: TGTGCCAGCAGTTACTCGATACTAGCTGTCCAGTATTTT; CDR3aa: CASSYSILAVQYF
abundance: -; j_gene: TRBJ2-6; v_gene: TRBV6-6; len: 17; d_gene: TRBD1; CDR3nt: TGTGCCAGCAGTTTAGACAGGGAATCCTCTGGGGCCAACGTCCTGACTTTC; CDR3aa: CASSLDRESSGANVLTF
abundance: -; j_gene: TRBJ2-2; v_gene: TRBV5-1; len: 19; d_gene: -; CDR3nt: TGCGCCAGCAGCTTGGATGGGTCCCCCGCCGGGTTAGTCACCGGGGAGCTGTTTTTT; CDR3aa: CASSLDGSPAGLVTGELFF
abundance: few; j_gene: TRBJ2-6; v_gene: TRBV6-2/TRBV6-3; len: 21; d_gene: TRBD2; CDR3nt: TGTGCCAGCAGTGAGCATCCTGGTGCTAGCGGGGACCTCTCTGGGGCCAACGTCCTGACTTTC; CDR3aa: CASSEHPGASGDLSGANVLTF
abundance: -; j_gene: TRBJ2-6; v_gene: TRBV7-8; len: 21; d_gene: -; CDR3nt: TGTGCCAGCACCCTAAGCTTAAGGGATGGGGGCCCCAGCTCTGGGGCCAACGTCCTGACTTTC; CDR3aa: CASTLSLRDGGPSSGANVLTF
abundance: -; j_gene: TRBJ1-2; v_gene: TRBV7-9; len: 15; d_gene: -; CDR3nt: TGTGCCAGCAGCCCAGGGACGGGGAATAACTATGGCTACACCTTC; CDR3aa: CASSPGTGNNYGYTF
abundance: -; j_gene: TRBJ1-2; v_gene: TRBV4-1; len: 15; d_gene: TRBD1; CDR3nt: TGCGCCAGCAGCCCCGAGGCAGGGGGCGAGTATGGCTACACCTTC; CDR3aa: CASSPEAGGEYGYTF
abundance: many; j_gene: TRBJ2-3; v_gene: TRBV12-3/TRBV12-4; len: 14; d_gene: -; CDR3nt: TGTGCCAGCAGGCGGGGTGCCAGCACAGATACGCAGTATTTT; CDR3aa: CASRRGASTDTQYF
abundance: -; j_gene: TRBJ1-2; v_gene: TRBV12-3/TRBV12-4; len: 14; d_gene: -; CDR3nt: TGTGCCAGCAGTTTATTGGCAGGGAGCTATGGCTACACCTTC; CDR3aa: CASSLLAGSYGYTF
abundance: few; j_gene: TRBJ2-7; v_gene: TRBV9; len: 14; d_gene: -; CDR3nt: TGTGCCAGCAGCGTAGGAGGGGTTTCCTACGAGCAGTACTTC; CDR3aa: CASSVGGVSYEQYF
abundance: few; j_gene: TRBJ2-1; v_gene: TRBV12-3/TRBV12-4; len: 13; d_gene: -; CDR3nt: TGTGCCAGCAGTTTAGACCTACGGGATGAGCAGTTCTTC; CDR3aa: CASSLDLRDEQFF
abundance: few; j_gene: TRBJ2-6; v_gene: TRBV12-3/TRBV12-4; len: 16; d_gene: -; CDR3nt: TGTGCCAGCCTTGAAGCGGGACATAGTGGGGCCAACGTCCTGACTTTC; CDR3aa: CASLEAGHSGANVLTF
abundance: -; j_gene: TRBJ2-7; v_gene: TRBV20-1; len: 13; d_gene: TRBD2; CDR3nt: TGCAGTCCTCAGAGCGGGGATTCCTACGAGCAGTACTTC; CDR3aa: CSPQSGDSYEQYF
abundance: -; j_gene: TRBJ2-1; v_gene: TRBV29-1; len: 15; d_gene: -; CDR3nt: TGCAGCGTTGGATCAGGGGTTTTCCCCTACAATGAGCAGTTCTTC; CDR3aa: CSVGSGVFPYNEQFF
abundance: -; j_gene: TRBJ1-2; v_gene: TRBV19; len: 12; d_gene: -; CDR3nt: TGTGCCAGCATGACAGGTCCCTATGGCTACACCTTC; CDR3aa: CASMTGPYGYTF
abundance: -; j_gene: TRBJ2-1; v_gene: TRBV6-2/TRBV6-3; len: 15; d_gene: TRBD1; CDR3nt: TGTGCCAGCAGTTACCCCACAGGGGTTTCCAATGAGCAGTTCTTC; CDR3aa: CASSYPTGVSNEQFF
abundance: few; j_gene: TRBJ2-6; v_gene: TRBV6-5; len: 14; d_gene: -; CDR3nt: TGTGCCAGCAGGATCGATTCTGGGGCCAACGTCCTGACTTTC; CDR3aa: CASRIDSGANVLTF
abundance: -; j_gene: TRBJ2-7; v_gene: TRBV7-9; len: 12; d_gene: -; CDR3nt: TGTGCCAGCAGCCGACTGAACTACGAGCAGTACTTC; CDR3aa: CASSRLNYEQYF
abundance: -; j_gene: TRBJ2-2; v_gene: TRBV7-3; len: 16; d_gene: TRBD1; CDR3nt: TGTGCCAGCAGCCAACGAGGGACAGGGAACACCGGGGAGCTGTTTTTT; CDR3aa: CASSQRGTGNTGELFF